This TCR beta chain was captured by sequencing in a study of blood T cell repertoires in COVID-19. In the study overall: Whether acute or convalescent, the COVID-19 samples came from the United States, Italy and Spain.

The repertoire was sequenced with immunoSEQ multiplex PCR; TCRdb's copy has only in-frame clones and lacks some. The profile shows approximately 440,000 clones, around 90% of them singletons. The V end was cut by 0 bases, the J end by 9 bases, with 12 bases between. The CDR3 totals 13 residues. Germline V lookup: CDR1 SGHDN, CDR2 FVKESK. Among Cohort 3 donors, those recovered had two negative PCRs, clearance, or symptom resolution. Sequencing was performed on PBMCs or T cells enriched from blood (not recorded which). The chain employs TRBV14 and TRBJ2-7, with D possibly being TRBD2 (5 bases). The origin of this receptor is a woman aged 18-29 years who had recovered from COVID-19. This CDR3 is CASSQERATPQYF. CDR3 bases: TGTGCCAGCAGCCAAGAGAGGGCCACCCCGCAGTACTTC. The entire variable domain, with the rest obtained from reference TRBV14 and TRBJ2-7, is as follows: EAGVTQFPSHSVIEKGQTVTLRCDPISGHDNLYWYRRVMGKEIKFLLHFVKESKQDESGMPNNRFLAERTGGTYSTLKVQPAELEDSGVYFCASSQERATPQYFGPGTRLTVT.